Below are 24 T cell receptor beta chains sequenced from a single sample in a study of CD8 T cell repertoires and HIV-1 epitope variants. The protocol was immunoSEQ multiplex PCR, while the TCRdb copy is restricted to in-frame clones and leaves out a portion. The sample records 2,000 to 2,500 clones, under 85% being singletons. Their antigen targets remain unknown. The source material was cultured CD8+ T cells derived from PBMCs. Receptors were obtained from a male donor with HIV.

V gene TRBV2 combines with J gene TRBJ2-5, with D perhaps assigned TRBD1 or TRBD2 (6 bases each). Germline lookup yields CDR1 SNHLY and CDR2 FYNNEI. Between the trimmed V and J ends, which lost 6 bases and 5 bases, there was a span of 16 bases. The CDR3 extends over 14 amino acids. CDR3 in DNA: TGTGCCAGCAGGGGCTTCACAGGGAGGGAGACCCAGTACTTC. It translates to CASRGFTGRETQYF. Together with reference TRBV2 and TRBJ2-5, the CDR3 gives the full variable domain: EPEVTQTPSHQVTQMGQEVILRCVPISNHLYFYWYRQILGQKVEFLVSFYNNEISEKSEIFDDQFSVERPDGSNFTLKIRSTKLEDSAMYFCASRGFTGRETQYFGPGTRLLVL.

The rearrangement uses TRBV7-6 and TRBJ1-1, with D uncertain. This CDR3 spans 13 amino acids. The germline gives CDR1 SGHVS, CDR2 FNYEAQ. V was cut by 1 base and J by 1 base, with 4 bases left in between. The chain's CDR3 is CASSLGENTEAFF. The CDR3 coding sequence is TGTGCCAGCAGCTTAGGGGAGAACACTGAAGCTTTCTTT.

For the CDR3, the DNA is TGTGCCAGCAGCTTACCGAGGGACTTCAATGAGCAGTTCTTC. Its protein is CASSLPRDFNEQFF. The rearrangement joins TRBV7-8 to TRBJ2-1; D may be TRBD2 (6 bases). The CDR3 loop spans 14 amino acids. Germline V gene lookup returns CDR1 SGHVS and CDR2 FQNEAQ. Trimming took off 2 bases at V and 6 bases at J, with 11 bases between the two ends.

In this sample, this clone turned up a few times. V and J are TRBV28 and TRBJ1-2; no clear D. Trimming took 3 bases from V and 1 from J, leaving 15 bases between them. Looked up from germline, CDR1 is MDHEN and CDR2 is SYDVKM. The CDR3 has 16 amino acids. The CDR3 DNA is TGTGCCAGCAGTTTGTATCCTCCAGACCTTAACTATGGCTACACCTTC. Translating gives CASSLYPPDLNYGYTF.

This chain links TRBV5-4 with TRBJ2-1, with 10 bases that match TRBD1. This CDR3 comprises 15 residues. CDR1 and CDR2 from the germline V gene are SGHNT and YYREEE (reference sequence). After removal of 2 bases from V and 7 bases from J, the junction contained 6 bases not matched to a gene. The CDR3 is CASSFRQGAKNEQFF. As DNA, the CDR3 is TGTGCCAGCAGCTTTCGACAGGGGGCTAAAAATGAGCAGTTCTTC. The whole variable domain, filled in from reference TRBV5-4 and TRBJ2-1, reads ETGVTQSPTHLIKTRGQQVTLRCSSQSGHNTVSWYQQALGQGPQFIFQYYREEENGRGNFPPRFSGLQFPNYSSELNVNALELDDSALYLCASSFRQGAKNEQFFGPGTRLTVL.

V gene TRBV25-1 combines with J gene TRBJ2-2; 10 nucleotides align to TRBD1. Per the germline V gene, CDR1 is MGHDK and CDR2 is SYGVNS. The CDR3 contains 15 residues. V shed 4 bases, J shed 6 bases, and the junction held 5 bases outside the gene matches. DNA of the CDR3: TGTGCCAGCAGTGTGGGACAGGGGATTGCCGGGGAGCTGTTTTTT. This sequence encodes CASSVGQGIAGELFF.

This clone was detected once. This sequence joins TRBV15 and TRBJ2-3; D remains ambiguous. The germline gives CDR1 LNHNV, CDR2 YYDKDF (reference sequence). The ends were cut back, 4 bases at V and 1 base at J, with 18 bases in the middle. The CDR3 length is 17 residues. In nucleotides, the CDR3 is TGTGCCACCAGCAATACCCTTTGGTTAAGTGGCACAGATACGCAGTATTTT. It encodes CATSNTLWLSGTDTQYF. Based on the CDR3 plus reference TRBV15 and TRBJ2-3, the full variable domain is DAMVIQNPRYQVTQFGKPVTLSCSQTLNHNVMYWYQQKSSQAPKLLFHYYDKDFNNEADTPDNFQSRRPNTSFCFLDIRSPGLGDTAMYLCATSNTLWLSGTDTQYFGPGTRLTVL.

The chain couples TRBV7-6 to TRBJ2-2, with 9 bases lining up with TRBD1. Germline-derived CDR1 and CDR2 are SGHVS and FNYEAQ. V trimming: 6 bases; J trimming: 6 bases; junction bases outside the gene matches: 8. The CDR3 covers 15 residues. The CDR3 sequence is CASSYGDREAGELFF. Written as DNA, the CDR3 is TGTGCCAGCAGTTACGGGGACAGGGAGGCCGGGGAGCTGTTTTTT.

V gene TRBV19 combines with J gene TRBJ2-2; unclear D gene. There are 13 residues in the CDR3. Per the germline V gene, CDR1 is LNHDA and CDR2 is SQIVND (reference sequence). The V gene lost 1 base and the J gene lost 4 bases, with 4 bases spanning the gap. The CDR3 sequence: CASSIGGTGELFF. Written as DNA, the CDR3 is TGTGCCAGTAGTATAGGGGGCACCGGGGAGCTGTTTTTT.

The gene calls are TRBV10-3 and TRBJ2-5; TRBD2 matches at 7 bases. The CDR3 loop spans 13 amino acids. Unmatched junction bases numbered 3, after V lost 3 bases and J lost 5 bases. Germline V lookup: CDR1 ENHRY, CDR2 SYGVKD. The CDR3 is CAISDGGTETQYF. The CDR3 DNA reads TGTGCCATCAGTGACGGGGGGACGGAGACCCAGTACTTC.

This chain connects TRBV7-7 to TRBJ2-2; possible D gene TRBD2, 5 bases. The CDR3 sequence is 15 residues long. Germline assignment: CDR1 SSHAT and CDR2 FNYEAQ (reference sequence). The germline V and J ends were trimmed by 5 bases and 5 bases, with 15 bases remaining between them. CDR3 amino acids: CASSADVRRTGELFF. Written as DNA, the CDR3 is TGTGCCAGCAGCGCGGACGTACGGAGGACCGGGGAGCTGTTTTTT.

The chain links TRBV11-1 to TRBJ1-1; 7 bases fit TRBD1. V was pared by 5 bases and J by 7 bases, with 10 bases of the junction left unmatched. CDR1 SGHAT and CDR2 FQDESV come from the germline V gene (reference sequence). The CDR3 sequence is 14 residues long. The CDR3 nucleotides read TGTGCCAGCAGCCTATCAGGGGGTAGCTATGAAGCTTTCTTT. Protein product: CASSLSGGSYEAFF.

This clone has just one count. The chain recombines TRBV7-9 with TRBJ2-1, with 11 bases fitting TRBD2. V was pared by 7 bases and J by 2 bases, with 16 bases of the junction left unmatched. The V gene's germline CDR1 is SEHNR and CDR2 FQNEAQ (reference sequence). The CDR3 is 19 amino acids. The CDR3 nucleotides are TGTGCCAGCACCGGGTGGGACAGGGAGACTAGCGGGACCTACAATGAGCAGTTCTTC. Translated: CASTGWDRETSGTYNEQFF.

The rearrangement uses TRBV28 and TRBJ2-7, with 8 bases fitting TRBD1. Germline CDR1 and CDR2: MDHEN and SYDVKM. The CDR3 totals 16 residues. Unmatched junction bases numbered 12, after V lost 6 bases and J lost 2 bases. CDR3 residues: CASSQSRDRRTYEQYF. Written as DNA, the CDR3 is TGTGCCAGCAGCCAATCCCGGGACAGGCGTACCTACGAGCAGTACTTC.

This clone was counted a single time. CDR3 DNA sequence: TGTGCCAGCAGCCAGGGACAGGGGGCCCAGCCCCAGCATTTT. Translated: CASSQGQGAQPQHF. The V gene is TRBV28, the J gene TRBJ1-5; 12 bases line up with TRBD1. The CDR3 runs to 14 residues. Germline values: CDR1 MDHEN, CDR2 SYDVKM. V shed 6 bases and J 7 bases; nucleotides not matched to a gene: 4.

The CDR3 DNA reads as TGTGCCAGCCATCCTGAGGGAACTGAAGCTTTCTTT. It is translated as CASHPEGTEAFF. The chain couples TRBV28 to TRBJ1-1; no clear D. The V end was cut by 8 bases, the J end by 5 bases, with 12 bases between. This CDR3 has 12 amino acids. Germline-derived CDR1 and CDR2 are MDHEN and SYDVKM.

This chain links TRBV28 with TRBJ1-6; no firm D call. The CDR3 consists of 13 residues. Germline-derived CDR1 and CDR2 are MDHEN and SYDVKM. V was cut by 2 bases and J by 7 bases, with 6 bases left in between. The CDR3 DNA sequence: TGTGCCAGCAGTTTAAATGTGAATTCACCCCTCCACTTT. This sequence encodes CASSLNVNSPLHF.

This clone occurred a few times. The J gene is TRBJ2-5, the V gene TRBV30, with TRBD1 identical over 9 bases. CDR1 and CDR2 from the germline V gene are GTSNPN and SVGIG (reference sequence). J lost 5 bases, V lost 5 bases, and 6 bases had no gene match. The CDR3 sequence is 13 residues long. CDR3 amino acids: CAWQDRGGETQYF. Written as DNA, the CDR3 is TGTGCCTGGCAGGACAGGGGCGGGGAGACCCAGTACTTC. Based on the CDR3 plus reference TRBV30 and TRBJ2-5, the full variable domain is SQTIHQWPATLVQPVGSPLSLECTVEGTSNPNLYWYRQAAGRGLQLLFYSVGIGQISSEVPQNLSASRPQDRQFILSSKKLLLSDSGFYLCAWQDRGGETQYFGPGTRLLVL.

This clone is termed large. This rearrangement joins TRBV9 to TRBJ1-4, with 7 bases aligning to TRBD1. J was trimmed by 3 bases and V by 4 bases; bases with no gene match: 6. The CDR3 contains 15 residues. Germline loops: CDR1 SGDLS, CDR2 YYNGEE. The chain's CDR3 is CASSPRDSSNEKLFF. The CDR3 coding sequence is TGTGCCAGCAGCCCAAGGGACAGTTCTAATGAAAAACTGTTTTTT.

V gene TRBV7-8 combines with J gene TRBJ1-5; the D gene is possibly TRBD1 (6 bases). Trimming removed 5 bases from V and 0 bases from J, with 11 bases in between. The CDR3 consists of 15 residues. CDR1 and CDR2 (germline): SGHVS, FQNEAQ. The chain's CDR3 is CASSPQGYSNQPQHF. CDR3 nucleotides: TGTGCCAGCAGCCCACAGGGATATAGCAATCAGCCCCAGCATTTT.

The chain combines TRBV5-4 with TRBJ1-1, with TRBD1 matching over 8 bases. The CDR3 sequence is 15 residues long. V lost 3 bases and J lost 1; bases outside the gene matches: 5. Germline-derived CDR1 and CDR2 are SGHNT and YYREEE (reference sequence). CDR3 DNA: TGTGCCAGCAGCTCCGGACAGGGCCAGAACACTGAAGCTTTCTTT. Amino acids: CASSSGQGQNTEAFF.

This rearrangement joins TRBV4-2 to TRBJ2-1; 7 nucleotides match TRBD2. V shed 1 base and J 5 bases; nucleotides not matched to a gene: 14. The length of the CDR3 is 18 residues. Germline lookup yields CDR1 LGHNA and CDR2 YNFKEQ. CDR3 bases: TGTGCCAGCAGCCAAGTTTCTGTCGCCAGGACTAGGGACAATGAGCAGTTCTTC. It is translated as CASSQVSVARTRDNEQFF.

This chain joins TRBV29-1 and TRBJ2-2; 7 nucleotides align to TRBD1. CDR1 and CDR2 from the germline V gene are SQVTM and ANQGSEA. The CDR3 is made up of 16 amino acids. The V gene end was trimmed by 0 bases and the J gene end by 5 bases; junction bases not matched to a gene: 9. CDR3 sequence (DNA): TGCAGCGTTGAAGACCCCGACAGGGAATCAACCGGGGAGCTGTTTTTT. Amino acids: CSVEDPDRESTGELFF.

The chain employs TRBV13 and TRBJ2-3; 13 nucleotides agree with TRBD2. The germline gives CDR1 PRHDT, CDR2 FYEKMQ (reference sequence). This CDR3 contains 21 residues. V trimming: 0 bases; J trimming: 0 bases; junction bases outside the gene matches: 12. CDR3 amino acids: CASSLGPLGTSGESSTDTQYF. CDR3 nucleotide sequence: TGTGCCAGCAGCTTAGGACCACTAGGGACTAGCGGGGAATCTAGCACAGATACGCAGTATTTT.